This T cell receptor (beta chain) was observed in a study of blood T cell repertoires in COVID-19. About the study: COVID-19 samples from acute and convalescent phases originated in the United States, Italy and Spain. Sources were T cells, B-cell-depleted T cells, or PBMCs; the material itself was cDNA or gDNA.

In the authors' workflow: Cell counts per sample came from amplifying reference gene primers. Method: immunoSEQ multiplex PCR; TCRdb's copy keeps in-frame clones and lacks some. The DNA was the basis for D and trimming; V, J and clone size are from that table. The sample has roughly 170,000 clones, roughly 86% seen once; the top ten hold less than 3%. This clone was found once. The sequence derives from a man aged 35 to 55 with active or convalescent COVID-19. Sequenced sample: peripheral blood.

DNA for the CDR3: TGTGCCAGCACCCGGGACAGGGGTTACGAGCAGTACTTC. Protein: CASTRDRGYEQYF. The chain carries TRBV2 and TRBJ2-7; 10 bases fit TRBD1. The CDR3 sequence is 13 residues long. Germline CDR1 is SNHLY and CDR2 is FYNNEI. V lost 7 bases and J lost 4; bases outside the gene matches: 4.